This T cell receptor beta chain was identified during a study of cytomegalovirus exposure and HLA in healthy donors. Germline V lookup: CDR1 MNHEY, CDR2 SMNVEV (reference sequence). The CDR3 extends over 16 amino acids. The V gene end was trimmed by 5 bases and the J gene end by 2 bases; junction bases not matched to a gene: 12. Remarks on this clone: The antigen is undetermined.

Study results and limitations: A later analysis by the authors found several of the most significant clusters apparently linked to common viral pathogens.

The study ran its PCR with 60 Vbeta and 13 Jbeta primers. The method was immunoSEQ multiplex PCR; TCRdb's version includes in-frame clones alone and lacks a portion of them. The sample records 90,000 to 100,000 clones, over 60% being singletons. The chain has TRBV27 and TRBJ2-7; 7 bases match TRBD1. Sequencing was performed on PBMCs. This receptor was identified in a man in his fifties or sixties in good health and CMV-seropositive. The CDR3 nucleotides are TGTGCCAGCAGTGTACTATCGACAGGGCTTCCCTACGAGCAGTACTTC. Residues: CASSVLSTGLPYEQYF.